These T cell receptor beta chains were read from a single sample in a study of blood T cell repertoires in COVID-19. Clones were read by immunoSEQ multiplex PCR, and TCRdb kept only the in-frame ones, dropping some. This table has nearly 300,000 clones, about 91% appearing once. Sequencing was done on a sample of peripheral blood. These TCRs come from a woman between 25 and 40 years old who had recovered from COVID-19. Each CDR3 is given with its conserved first and last residue.

j_call,v_call,cdr3_aa
TRBJ2-5,TRBV24-1,CATSDFGGAETQYF
TRBJ2-1,TRBV9,CASSVAGTPEDEQFF
TRBJ2-7,TRBV27,CASSLDTTSSYEQYF
TRBJ2-3,TRBV5-4,CASSLVGQGGDTQYF
TRBJ1-5,TRBV9,CASSRDRNQPQHF
TRBJ1-1,TRBV5-4,CASSLGSGGRKNTEAFF
TRBJ2-3,TRBV5-1,CASTLSTGGIADTQYF
TRBJ2-3,TRBV4-2,CASSQGETTKTWRTQYF
TRBJ1-5,TRBV6-1,CASSEVWAGDQPQHF
TRBJ2-3,TRBV2,CASSYASGGYTDTQYF
TRBJ2-5,TRBV24-1,CATSDPASGGGETQYF
TRBJ2-7,TRBV15,CATSSYPRDTRDEQYF
TRBJ2-6,TRBV4-2,CASSQAVSGANVLTF
TRBJ2-3,TRBV6-5,CASGRGGYTDTQYF
TRBJ1-1,TRBV30,CAWSPRDLYLGVGAFF
TRBJ2-7,TRBV7-9,CASSNRDSSYEQYF
TRBJ2-5,TRBV28,CASRRLRWQGARETQYF
TRBJ2-5,TRBV27,CASSFPRGASQETQYF
TRBJ1-5,TRBV3-1/TRBV3-2,CASSPTGDHSNQPQHF
TRBJ2-3,TRBV7-8,CASSFRQGTADTQYF
TRBJ2-2,TRBV5-1,CASSLPEGPANTGELFF
TRBJ1-2,TRBV2,CASSPTGGIANYGYTF
TRBJ1-1,TRBV30,CAWNYQGNTEAFF
TRBJ2-1,TRBV4-2,CASSQEGLPNEQFF
TRBJ1-1,TRBV6-2/TRBV6-3,CASSYWPGGTEAFF
TRBJ2-1,TRBV6-1,CASTEPPGQGRHEQFF
TRBJ1-5,TRBV6-6,CASSPRHLTHQNQPQHF
TRBJ2-7,TRBV29-1,CSVEGGGEYEQYF
TRBJ1-5,TRBV5-5,CASSLVLGQPQHF
TRBJ1-2,TRBV5-4,CASSSIRTGVGGYTF
TRBJ1-5,TRBV10-3,CATRGGEGSNQPQHF
TRBJ1-2,TRBV29-1,CSVEDFQGNYGYTF
TRBJ1-1,TRBV27,CASSTLQGNTEAFF
TRBJ2-1,TRBV10-3,CAISESVGNRDRGFFSSYNEQFF
TRBJ1-2,TRBV6-5,CASTLQGDYGYTF
TRBJ2-5,TRBV6-4,CASKPTSGVETQYF
TRBJ1-5,TRBV19,CASTGQGGQPQHF
TRBJ1-2,TRBV28,CASHWGTGGNYGYTF
TRBJ2-7,TRBV5-5,CASSAQGNRFYEQYF
TRBJ1-2,TRBV6-1,CASSEALRQTYGYTF
TRBJ1-1,TRBV25-1,CASSGSGLITEAFF
TRBJ1-1,TRBV4-2,CASSPKGDTEAFF